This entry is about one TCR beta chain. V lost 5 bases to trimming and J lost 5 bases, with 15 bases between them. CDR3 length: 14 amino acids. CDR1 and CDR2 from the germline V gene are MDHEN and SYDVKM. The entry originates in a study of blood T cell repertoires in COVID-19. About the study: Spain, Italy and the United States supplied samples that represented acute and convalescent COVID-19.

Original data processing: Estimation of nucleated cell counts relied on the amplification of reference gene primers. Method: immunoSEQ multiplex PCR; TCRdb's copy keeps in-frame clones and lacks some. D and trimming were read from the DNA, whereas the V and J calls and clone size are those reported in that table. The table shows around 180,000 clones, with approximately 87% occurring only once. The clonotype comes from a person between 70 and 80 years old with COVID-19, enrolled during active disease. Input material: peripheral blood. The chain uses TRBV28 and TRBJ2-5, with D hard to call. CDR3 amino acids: CASSLLASVETQYF. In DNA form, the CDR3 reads TGTGCCAGCAGTCTTCTTGCTAGTGTCGAGACCCAGTACTTC.